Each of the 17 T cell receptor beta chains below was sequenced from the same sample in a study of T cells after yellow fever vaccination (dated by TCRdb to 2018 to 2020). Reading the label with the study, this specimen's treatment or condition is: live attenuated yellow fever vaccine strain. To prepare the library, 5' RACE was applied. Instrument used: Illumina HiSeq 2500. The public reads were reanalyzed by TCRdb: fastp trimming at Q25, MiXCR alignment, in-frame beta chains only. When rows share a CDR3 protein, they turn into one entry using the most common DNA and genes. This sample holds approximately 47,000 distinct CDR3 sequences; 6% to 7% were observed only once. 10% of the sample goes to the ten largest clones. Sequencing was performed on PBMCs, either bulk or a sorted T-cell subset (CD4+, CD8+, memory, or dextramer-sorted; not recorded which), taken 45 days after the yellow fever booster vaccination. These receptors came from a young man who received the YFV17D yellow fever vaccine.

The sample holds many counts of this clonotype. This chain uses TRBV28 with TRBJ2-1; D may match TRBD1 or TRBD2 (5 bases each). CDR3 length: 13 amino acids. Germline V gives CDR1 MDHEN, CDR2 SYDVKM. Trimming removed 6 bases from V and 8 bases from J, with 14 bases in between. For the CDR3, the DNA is TGTGCCAGCAGCCGGGACCCCAAAGATGAGCAGTTCTTC. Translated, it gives CASSRDPKDEQFF.

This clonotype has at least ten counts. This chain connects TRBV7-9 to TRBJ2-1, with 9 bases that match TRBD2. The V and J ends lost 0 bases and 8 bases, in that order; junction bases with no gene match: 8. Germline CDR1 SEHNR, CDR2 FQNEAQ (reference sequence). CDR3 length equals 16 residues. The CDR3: CASSLAHLIAGDEQFF. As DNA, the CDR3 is TGTGCCAGCAGCTTAGCGCATCTGATAGCGGGGGATGAGCAGTTCTTC.

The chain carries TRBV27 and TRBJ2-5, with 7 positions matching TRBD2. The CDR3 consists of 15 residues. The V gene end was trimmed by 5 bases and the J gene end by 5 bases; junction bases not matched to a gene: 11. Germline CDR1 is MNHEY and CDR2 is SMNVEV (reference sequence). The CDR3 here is CASSRLGGRGETQYF. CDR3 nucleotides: TGTGCCAGCAGTCGCCTCGGCGGGCGGGGGGAGACCCAGTACTTC.

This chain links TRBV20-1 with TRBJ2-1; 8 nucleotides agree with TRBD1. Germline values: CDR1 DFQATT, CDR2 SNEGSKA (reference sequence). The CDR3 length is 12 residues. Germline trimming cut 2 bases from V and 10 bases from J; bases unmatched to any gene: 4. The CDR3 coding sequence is TGCAGTGCTAGACAGGGGGCGTACGAGCAGTTCTTC. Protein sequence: CSARQGAYEQFF.

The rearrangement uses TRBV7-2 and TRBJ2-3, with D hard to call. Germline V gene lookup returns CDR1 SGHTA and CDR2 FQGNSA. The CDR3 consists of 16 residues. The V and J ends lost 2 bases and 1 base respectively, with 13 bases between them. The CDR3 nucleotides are TGTGCCAGCAGCTTACGGTCCCGGGCCCGCACAGATACGCAGTATTTT. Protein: CASSLRSRARTDTQYF.

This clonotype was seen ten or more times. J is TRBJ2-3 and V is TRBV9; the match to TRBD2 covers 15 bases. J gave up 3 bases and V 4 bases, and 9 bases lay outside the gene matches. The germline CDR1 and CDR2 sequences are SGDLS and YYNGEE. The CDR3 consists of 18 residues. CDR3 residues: CASSPSGGLAGGTDTQYF. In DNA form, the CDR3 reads TGTGCCAGCAGCCCCTCGGGGGGACTAGCGGGAGGAACAGATACGCAGTATTTT.

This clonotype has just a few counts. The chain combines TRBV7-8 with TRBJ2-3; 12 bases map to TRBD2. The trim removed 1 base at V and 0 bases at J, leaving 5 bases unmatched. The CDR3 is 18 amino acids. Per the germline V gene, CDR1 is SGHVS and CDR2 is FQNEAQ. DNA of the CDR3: TGTGCCAGCAGCTTAGAGGGACTAGCGGGCGTTAGCACAGATACGCAGTATTTT. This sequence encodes CASSLEGLAGVSTDTQYF.

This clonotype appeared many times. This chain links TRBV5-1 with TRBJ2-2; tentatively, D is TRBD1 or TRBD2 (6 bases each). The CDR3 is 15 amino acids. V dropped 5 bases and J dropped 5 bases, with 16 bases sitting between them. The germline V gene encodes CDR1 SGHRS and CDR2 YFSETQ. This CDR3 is CASRKGGGLTGELFF. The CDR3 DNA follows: TGCGCCAGCAGGAAAGGGGGAGGCCTTACCGGGGAGCTGTTTTTT.

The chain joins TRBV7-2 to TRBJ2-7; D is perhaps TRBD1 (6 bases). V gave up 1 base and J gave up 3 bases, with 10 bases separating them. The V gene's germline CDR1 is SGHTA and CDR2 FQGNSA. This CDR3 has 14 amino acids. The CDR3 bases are TGTGCCAGCAGCTTAGGGACAGTGGACTACGAGCAGTACTTC. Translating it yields CASSLGTVDYEQYF.

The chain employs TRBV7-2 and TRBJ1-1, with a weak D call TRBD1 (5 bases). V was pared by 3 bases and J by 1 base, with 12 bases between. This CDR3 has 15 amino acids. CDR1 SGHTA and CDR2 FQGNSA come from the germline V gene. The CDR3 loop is CASSFPGGRNTEAFF. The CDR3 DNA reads TGTGCCAGCAGCTTCCCTGGGGGACGGAACACTGAAGCTTTCTTT.

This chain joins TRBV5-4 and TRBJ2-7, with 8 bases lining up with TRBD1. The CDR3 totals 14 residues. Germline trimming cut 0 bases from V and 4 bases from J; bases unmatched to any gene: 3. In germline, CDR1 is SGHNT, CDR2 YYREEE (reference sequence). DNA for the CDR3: TGTGCCAGCAGCTTGGGTGGGGACAGGTACGAGCAGTACTTC. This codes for CASSLGGDRYEQYF.

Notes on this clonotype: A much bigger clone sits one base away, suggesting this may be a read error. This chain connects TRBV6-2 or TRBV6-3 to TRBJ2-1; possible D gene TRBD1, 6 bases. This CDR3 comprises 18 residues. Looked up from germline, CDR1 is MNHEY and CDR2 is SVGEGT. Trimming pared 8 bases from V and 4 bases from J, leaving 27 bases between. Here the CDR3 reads CASGGGSVNPRNYNEQFF. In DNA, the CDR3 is TGTGCCAGCGGGGGCGGGTCCGTCAATCCTCGAAATTACAATGAGCAGTTCTTC.

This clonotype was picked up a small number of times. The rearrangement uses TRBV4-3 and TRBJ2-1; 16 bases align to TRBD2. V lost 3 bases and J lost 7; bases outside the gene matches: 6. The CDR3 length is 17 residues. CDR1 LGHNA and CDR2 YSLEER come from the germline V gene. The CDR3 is CASSQEGLAGGWNEQFF. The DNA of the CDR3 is TGCGCCAGCAGCCAGGAGGGACTAGCGGGAGGGTGGAATGAGCAGTTCTTC.

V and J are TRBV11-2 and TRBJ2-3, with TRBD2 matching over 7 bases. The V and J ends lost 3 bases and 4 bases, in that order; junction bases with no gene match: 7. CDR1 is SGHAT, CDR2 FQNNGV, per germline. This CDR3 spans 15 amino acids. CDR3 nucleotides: TGTGCCAGCAGCTTGGGCGGGAGTCGGTCAGATACGCAGTATTTT. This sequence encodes CASSLGGSRSDTQYF.

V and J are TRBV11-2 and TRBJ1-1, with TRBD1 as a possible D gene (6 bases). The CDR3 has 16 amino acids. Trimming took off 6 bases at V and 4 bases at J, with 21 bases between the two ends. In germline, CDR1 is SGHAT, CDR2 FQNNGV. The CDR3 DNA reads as TGTGCCAGCAGATTCGGGGCAGGGGCTACTACCACTGAAGCTTTCTTT. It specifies CASRFGAGATTTEAFF.

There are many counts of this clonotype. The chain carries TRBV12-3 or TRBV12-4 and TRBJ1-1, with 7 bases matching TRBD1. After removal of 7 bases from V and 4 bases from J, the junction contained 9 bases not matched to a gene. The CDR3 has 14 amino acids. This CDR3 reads CASTSQGVGTEAFF. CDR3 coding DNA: TGTGCCAGCACCTCTCAGGGGGTGGGCACTGAAGCTTTCTTT.

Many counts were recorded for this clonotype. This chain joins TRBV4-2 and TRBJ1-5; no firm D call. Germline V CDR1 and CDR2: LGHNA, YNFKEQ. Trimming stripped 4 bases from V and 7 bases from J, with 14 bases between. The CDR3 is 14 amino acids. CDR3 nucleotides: TGTGCCAGCAGCCCCCCGGGTTCTCGACAGCCCCAGCATTTT. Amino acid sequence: CASSPPGSRQPQHF.